The present TCR beta chain was sequenced within a study of cytomegalovirus exposure and HLA in healthy donors. About this clone itself: The antigen remains undetermined.

Vbeta (60) and Jbeta (13) primers were used in the PCR. Libraries were prepared by immunoSEQ multiplex PCR; TCRdb keeps only in-frame clonotypes and omits some of them. The data include approximately 40,000 clones; the top ten clones carry approximately 6.3%. CMV serostatus data were not documented for this donor. Whole-study results and caveats: CMV serostatus alone was available as immune exposure information. The analysis excluded some indistinguishable V segments, including TRBV6-2 and TRBV6-3.

This CDR3 comprises 12 residues. The germline gives CDR1 SGHAT, CDR2 FQNNGV. With 4 bases removed from V and 3 bases from J, the gap between germline ends came to 6 bases. The source material was PBMCs. This chain joins TRBV11-2 and TRBJ1-2; D gene uncertain. The clonotype originates from a human donor in good health. In DNA form, the CDR3 reads TGTGCCAGCAGCTCCACGGACTATGGCTACACCTTC. Translated, it gives CASSSTDYGYTF.